This T cell receptor (beta chain) was documented in a study of shared clonotypes between healthy human individuals (dated by TCRdb to 2020 to 2022). Study-wide context: The cohort comprised two women and a few men aged 18 to 49 years. To estimate repertoire size and how much clonotypes are shared between individuals, the study performed deep sequencing of blood TCR repertoires from roughly five healthy adults. Libraries were prepared and TCR repertoires were sequenced by different laboratories using diverse techniques, in order to increase sequencing depth and limit assay-specific biases. For each donor, CD4 naive and CD4 memory were each run on three plates, CD8 naive on two plates, and CD8 memory on one plate. Between about 0.8 and 9 billion PBMCs per donor were obtained by leukapheresis.

CD8 naive samples consisted of CD45RO-negative cells that were positively selected for CCR7, yielding a CD45RA+CCR7+ population without TemRA cells. The donors were healthy, HIV-negative adults with no recently reported acute infections or vaccinations. Only Caucasian adults living in Nashville, Tennessee, USA were represented among the donors. After blood collection by leukapheresis, PBMCs were isolated using Ficoll-Histopaque density gradient centrifugation and then cryopreserved in the vapor phase of liquid nitrogen. Analytical flow cytometry was used to check the purity and quantity of each magnetically sorted T cell population. Each sorted fraction had its genomic DNA isolated and then quantified by UV absorbance on a Nanodrop 2000c. A note on this clone: This receptor's antigen is unknown. Base qualities are missing; no much larger clone stands one base away.

V sheds 7 bases and J sheds 5 bases, leaving 14 bases between their ends. The CDR3 goes from the cysteine to the phenylalanine over 13 residues. Left in the record is the CDR3 DNA by itself, 39 bases read in frame from the first base. CDR1 and CDR2 were assigned from the germline V gene as MDHEN and SYDVKM. Study-wide findings and limitations: Sampling was limited to blood, and TCR repertoires in tissue likely differ from TCR repertoires in blood. The small number of donors limited the genetic and exposure-history diversity represented. Compared with non-shared clonotypes, the clonotypes found in all four sorted-subset donors had higher generation probabilities. Naive subsets generally had larger estimated clonotype richness than memory subsets did. Sharing across a few donors was observed for around 5% of naive CD4, less than 4% of naive CD8, 2% to 2.5% of memory CD4, and over 0.3% of memory CD8 clonotypes. Incomplete sequencing was indicated by rarefaction of sorted-subset datasets, despite the large sequencing depth. Pairwise subsampling led to the expectation that sequencing depth would affect the degree of clonotype sharing among donors.

TCR CDR3 regions were amplified from genomic DNA by multiplex PCR using the deep immunoSEQ assay. Genomic DNA extracted from each cell subset was distributed evenly over all wells of several immunoSEQ 96-well plates, and each plate served as one replicate. For sorted subsets, 200 to 250 ng of genomic DNA, equivalent to 25,000 to 30,000 T cell genomes, went into each replicate PCR. Purified libraries were quantified with a Qubit 3.0 fluorometer, sized on a Bioanalyzer 2100, and re-quantified with the KAPA Library Quantification kit. A separate single-read 150-cycle Illumina NextSeq 550 flow cell was used to sequence each immunoSEQ 96-well plate. The paper's data handling went like this. Because the immunoSEQ output held only junctional sequences and lacked quality scores, the filtering could not match the filtering applied to full-length reads. To assign V/J genes and CDR3, sequences were annotated using PyIR, a Python wrapper for IgBLAST v1.9, with IMGT germline references. Reads were removed for weak V/J assignments (E-value above 1e-6), missing CDR3, stop codons, out-of-frame junctions, or ambiguous translated residues. V3J clonotypes were defined as sequences sharing the same inferred V gene, J gene, and CDR3 amino acid sequence. To compute the percentage overlap between repertoires, the number of shared unique clonotypes was divided by the size of the smaller repertoire. Repertoire richness was assessed with RTK rarefaction, the Chao1 estimator, and Recon v2.1 estimates of unobserved clonotypes. For all TCRbeta clonotypes obtained by the gDNA method from several donors, generation probabilities were computed with OLGA. TCRdb provides this immuneACCESS table in a form limited to in-frame rearrangements. Some clones are lacking; in checked studies, under half of them reflect an unresolved V gene, and why the rest are absent is not known. V and J calls and clone size are given by that table; D and trimming were obtained from the DNA. This sample lists about 2.1 million clones; around 93% were detected once. The ten largest clones take up about 1.7% of the sample.

The origin of this receptor is a man younger than 35 in good health. Some clones in this sample may be carry-over from other donors' samples. The sequence joins TRBV28 to TRBJ1-1, with no confidently assigned D gene. Sequenced input: naive CD8+ T cells from PBMCs. What the cell subset or site label conveys for this sample: CD45RA+CCR7+. The DNA is TGTGCCAGCACTCTTCGGACGGGGACTGAAGCTTTCTTT. It encodes CASTLRTGTEAFF.